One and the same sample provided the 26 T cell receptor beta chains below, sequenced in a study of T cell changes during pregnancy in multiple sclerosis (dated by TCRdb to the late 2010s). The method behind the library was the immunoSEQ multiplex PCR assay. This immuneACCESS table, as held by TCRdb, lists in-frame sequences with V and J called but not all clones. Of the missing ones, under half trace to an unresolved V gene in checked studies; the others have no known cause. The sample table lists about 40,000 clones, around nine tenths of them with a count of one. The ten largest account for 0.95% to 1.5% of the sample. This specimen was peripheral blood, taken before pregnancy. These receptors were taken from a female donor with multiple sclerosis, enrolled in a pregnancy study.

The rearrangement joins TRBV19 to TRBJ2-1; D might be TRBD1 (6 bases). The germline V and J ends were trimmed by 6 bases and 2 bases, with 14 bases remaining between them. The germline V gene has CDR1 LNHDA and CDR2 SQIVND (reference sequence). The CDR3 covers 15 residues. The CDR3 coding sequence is TGTGCCAGTAGCCCGGACAGCCTTACCTACAATGAGCAGTTCTTC. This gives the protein CASSPDSLTYNEQFF.

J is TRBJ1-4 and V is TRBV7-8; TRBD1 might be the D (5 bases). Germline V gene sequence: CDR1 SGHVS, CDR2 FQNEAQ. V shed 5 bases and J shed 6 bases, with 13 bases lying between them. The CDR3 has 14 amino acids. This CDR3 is CASSIGGGDEKLFF. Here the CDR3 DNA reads TGTGCCAGCAGCATTGGCGGGGGGGATGAAAAACTGTTTTTT.

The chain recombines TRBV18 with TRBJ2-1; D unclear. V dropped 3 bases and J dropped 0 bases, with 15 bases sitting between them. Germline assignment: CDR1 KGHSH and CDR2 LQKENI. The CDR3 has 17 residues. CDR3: CASSPRNSPSSYNEQFF. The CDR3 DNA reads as TGTGCCAGCTCACCGAGAAACTCCCCAAGCTCCTACAATGAGCAGTTCTTC.

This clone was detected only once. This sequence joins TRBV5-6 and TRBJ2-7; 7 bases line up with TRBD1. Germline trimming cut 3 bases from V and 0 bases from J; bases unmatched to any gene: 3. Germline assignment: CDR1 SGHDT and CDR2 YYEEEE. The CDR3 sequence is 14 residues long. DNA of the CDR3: TGTGCCAGCAGCTATGACAGGGTCTCCTACGAGCAGTACTTC. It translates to CASSYDRVSYEQYF.

The CDR3 is CATSRSRWRERTGELFF. In nucleotides, the CDR3 is TGTGCCACCAGCAGATCCCGCTGGCGGGAGCGGACCGGGGAGCTGTTTTTT. This chain joins TRBV15 and TRBJ2-2; 7 positions match TRBD2. Germline loops: CDR1 LNHNV, CDR2 YYDKDF (reference sequence). The V gene end was trimmed by 2 bases and the J gene end by 5 bases; junction bases not matched to a gene: 11. CDR3 size: 17 residues. The full variable domain, with the rest looked up from reference TRBV15 and TRBJ2-2, is DAMVIQNPRYQVTQFGKPVTLSCSQTLNHNVMYWYQQKSSQAPKLLFHYYDKDFNNEADTPDNFQSRRPNTSFCFLDIRSPGLGDTAMYLCATSRSRWRERTGELFFGEGSRLTVL.

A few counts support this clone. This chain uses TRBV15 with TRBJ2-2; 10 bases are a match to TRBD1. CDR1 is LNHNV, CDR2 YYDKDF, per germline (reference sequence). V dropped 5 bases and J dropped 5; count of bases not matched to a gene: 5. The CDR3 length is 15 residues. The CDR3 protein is CATSYDRGRTGELFF. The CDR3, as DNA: TGTGCCACCAGCTATGACAGGGGGCGGACCGGGGAGCTGTTTTTT.

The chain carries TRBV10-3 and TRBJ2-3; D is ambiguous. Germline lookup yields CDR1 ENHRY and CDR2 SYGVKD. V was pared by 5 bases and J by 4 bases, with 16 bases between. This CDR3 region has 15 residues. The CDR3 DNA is TGTGCCATCAGTTTCCAAAGCGTCCCGGCAGATACGCAGTATTTT. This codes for CAISFQSVPADTQYF.

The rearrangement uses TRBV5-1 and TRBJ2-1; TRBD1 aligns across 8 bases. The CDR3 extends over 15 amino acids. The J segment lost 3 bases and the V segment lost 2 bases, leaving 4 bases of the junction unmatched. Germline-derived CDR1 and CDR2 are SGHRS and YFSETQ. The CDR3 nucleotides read TGCGCCAGCAGCTTTCAGGGGGCGATCTACAATGAGCAGTTCTTC. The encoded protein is CASSFQGAIYNEQFF.

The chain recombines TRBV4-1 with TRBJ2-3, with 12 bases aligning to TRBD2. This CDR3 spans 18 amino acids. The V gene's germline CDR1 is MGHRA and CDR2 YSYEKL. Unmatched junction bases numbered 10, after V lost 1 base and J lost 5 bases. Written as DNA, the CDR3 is TGCGCCAGCAGCCAAGGTGTGCTAGCGGGAGGGCCGGAAGATACGCAGTATTTT. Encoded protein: CASSQGVLAGGPEDTQYF.

The DNA for the CDR3 is TGTGCCAGCTCACCTTTTAGGGAGGGTAACTATGGCTACACCTTC. Translation gives CASSPFREGNYGYTF. The V and J genes are TRBV18 and TRBJ1-2; no firm D call. Germline lookup yields CDR1 KGHSH and CDR2 LQKENI. The length of the CDR3 is 15 residues. With 3 bases removed from V and 1 base from J, the gap between germline ends came to 12 bases.

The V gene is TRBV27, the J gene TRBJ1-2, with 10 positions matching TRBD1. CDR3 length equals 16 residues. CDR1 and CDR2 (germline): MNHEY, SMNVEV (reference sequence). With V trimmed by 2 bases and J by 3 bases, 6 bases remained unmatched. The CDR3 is CASSLSPGTGDYGYTF. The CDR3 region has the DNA TGTGCCAGCAGTTTAAGCCCCGGGACAGGGGACTATGGCTACACCTTC.

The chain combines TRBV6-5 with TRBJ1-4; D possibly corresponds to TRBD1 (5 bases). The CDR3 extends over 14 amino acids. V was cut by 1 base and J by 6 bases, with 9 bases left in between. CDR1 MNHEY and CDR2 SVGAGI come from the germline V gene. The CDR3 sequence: CASSYFLGDEKLFF. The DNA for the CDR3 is TGTGCCAGCAGTTACTTTTTAGGGGATGAAAAACTGTTTTTT.

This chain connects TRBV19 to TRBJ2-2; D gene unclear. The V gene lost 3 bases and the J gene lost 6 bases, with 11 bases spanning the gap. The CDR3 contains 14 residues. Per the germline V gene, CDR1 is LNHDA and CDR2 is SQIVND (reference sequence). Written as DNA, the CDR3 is TGTGCCAGTAGTATCGAAGGTGGAGCCGGGGAGCTGTTTTTT. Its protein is CASSIEGGAGELFF.

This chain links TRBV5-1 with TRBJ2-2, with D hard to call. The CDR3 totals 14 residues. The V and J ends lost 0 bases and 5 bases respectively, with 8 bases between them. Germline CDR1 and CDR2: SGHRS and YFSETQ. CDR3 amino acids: CASSLELATGELFF. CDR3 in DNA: TGCGCCAGCAGCTTGGAGCTTGCAACCGGGGAGCTGTTTTTT. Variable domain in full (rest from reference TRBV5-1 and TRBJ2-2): KAGVTQTPRYLIKTRGQQVTLSCSPISGHRSVSWYQQTPGQGLQFLFEYFSETQRNKGNFPGRFSGRQFSNSRSEMNVSTLELGDSALYLCASSLELATGELFFGEGSRLTVL.

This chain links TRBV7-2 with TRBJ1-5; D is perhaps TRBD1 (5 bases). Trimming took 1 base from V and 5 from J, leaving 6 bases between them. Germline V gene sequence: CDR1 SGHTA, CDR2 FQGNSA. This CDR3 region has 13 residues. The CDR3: CASSLVRDQPQHF. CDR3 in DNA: TGTGCCAGCAGCTTAGTCAGGGATCAGCCCCAGCATTTT. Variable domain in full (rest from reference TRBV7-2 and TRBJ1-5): GAGVSQSPSNKVTEKGKDVELRCDPISGHTALYWYRQSLGQGLEFLIYFQGNSAPDKSGLPSDRFSAERTGGSVSTLTIQRTQQEDSAVYLCASSLVRDQPQHFGDGTRLSIL.

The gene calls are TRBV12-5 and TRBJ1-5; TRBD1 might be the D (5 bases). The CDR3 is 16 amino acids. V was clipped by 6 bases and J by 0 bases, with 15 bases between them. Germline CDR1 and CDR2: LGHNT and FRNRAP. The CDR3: CASGLAQGYSNQPQHF. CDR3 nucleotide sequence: TGTGCTAGTGGCCTTGCTCAGGGATATAGCAATCAGCCCCAGCATTTT. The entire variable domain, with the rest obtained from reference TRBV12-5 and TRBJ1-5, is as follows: DARVTQTPRHKVTEMGQEVTMRCQPILGHNTVFWYRQTMMQGLELLAYFRNRAPLDDSGMPKDRFSAEMPDATLATLKIQPSEPRDSAVYFCASGLAQGYSNQPQHFGDGTRLSIL.

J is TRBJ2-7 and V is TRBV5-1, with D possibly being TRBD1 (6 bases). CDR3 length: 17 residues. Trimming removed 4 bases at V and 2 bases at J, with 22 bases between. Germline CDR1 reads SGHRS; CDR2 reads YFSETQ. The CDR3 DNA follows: TGCGCCAGCAGCCACAATGCCCGGACAGTGCCTCCCTACGAGCAGTACTTC. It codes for CASSHNARTVPPYEQYF.

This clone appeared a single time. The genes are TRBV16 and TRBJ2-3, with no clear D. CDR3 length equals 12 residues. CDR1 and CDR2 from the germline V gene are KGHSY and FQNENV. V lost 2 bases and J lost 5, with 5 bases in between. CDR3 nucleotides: TGTGCCAGCAGCCAACCAGGAGATACGCAGTATTTT. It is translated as CASSQPGDTQYF. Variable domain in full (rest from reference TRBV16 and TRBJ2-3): GEEVAQTPKHLVRGEGQKAKLYCAPIKGHSYVFWYQQVLKNEFKFLISFQNENVFDETGMPKERFSAKCLPNSPCSLEIQATKLEDSAVYFCASSQPGDTQYFGPGTRLTVL.

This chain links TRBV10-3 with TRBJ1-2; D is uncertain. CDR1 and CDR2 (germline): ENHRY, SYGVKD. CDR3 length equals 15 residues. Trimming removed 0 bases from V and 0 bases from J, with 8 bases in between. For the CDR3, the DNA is TGTGCCATCAGTGAGTCGACGGAGGCTAACTATGGCTACACCTTC. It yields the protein CAISESTEANYGYTF.

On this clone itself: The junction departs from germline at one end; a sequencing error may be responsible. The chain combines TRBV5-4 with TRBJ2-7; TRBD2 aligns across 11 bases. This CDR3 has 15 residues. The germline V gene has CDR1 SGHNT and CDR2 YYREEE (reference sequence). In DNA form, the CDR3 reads TGTGCCAACAGCTTGGCCGCTAGCGGGAGGTACGAGCAGTACTTC. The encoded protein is CANSLAASGRYEQYF. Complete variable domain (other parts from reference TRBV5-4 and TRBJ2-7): ETGVTQSPTHLIKTRGQQVTLRCSSQSGHNTVSWYQQALGQGPQFIFQYYREEENGRGNFPPRFSGLQFPNYSSELNVNALELDDSALYLCANSLAASGRYEQYFGPGTRLTVT.

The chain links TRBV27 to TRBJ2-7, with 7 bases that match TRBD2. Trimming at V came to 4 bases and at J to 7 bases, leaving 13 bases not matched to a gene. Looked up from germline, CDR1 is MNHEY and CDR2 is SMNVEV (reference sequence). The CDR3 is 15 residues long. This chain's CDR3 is CASSSEEGGGYEQYF. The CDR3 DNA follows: TGTGCCAGCAGTTCGGAGGAGGGCGGGGGATATGAGCAGTACTTC.

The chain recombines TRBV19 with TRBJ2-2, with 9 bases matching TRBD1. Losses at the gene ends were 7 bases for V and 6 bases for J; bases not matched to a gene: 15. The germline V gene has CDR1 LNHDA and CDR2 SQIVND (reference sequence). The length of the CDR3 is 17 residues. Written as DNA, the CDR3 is TGTGCCAGTATGACTCGGCCCGGGACAGGGAGAGCCGGGGAGCTGTTTTTT. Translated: CASMTRPGTGRAGELFF.

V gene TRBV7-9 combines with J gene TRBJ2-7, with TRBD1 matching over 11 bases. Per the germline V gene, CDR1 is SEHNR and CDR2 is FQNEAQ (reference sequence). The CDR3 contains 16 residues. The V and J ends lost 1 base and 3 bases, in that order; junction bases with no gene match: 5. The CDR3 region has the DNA TGTGCCAGCAGCTTAGGGTCCGGGACAGGGGGCTACGAGCAGTACTTC. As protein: CASSLGSGTGGYEQYF. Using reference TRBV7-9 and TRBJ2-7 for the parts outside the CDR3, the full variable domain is DTGVSQNPRHKITKRGQNVTFRCDPISEHNRLYWYRQTLGQGPEFLTYFQNEAQLEKSRLLSDRFSAERPKGSFSTLEIQRTEQGDSAMYLCASSLGSGTGGYEQYFGPGTRLTVT.

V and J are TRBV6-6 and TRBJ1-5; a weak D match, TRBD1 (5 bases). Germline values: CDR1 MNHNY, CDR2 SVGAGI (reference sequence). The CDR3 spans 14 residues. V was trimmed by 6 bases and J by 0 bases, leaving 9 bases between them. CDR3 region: CASRTDSSNQPQHF. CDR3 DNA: TGTGCCAGCAGGACAGACTCTAGCAATCAGCCCCAGCATTTT.

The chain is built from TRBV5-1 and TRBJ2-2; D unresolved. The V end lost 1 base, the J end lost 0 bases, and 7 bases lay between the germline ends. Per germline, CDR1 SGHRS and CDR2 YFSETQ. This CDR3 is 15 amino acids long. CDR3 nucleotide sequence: TGCGCCAGCAGCTTGTTGGGCCCGAACACCGGGGAGCTGTTTTTT. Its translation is CASSLLGPNTGELFF.

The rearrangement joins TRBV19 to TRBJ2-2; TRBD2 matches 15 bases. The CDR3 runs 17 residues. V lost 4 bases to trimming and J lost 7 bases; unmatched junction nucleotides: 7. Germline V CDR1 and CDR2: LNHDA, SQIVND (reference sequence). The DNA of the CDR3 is TGTGCCAGTAGTAGGGGACTAGCGGGAGGACGTGTCGGGGAGCTGTTTTTT. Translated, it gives CASSRGLAGGRVGELFF.